The sample holds many counts of the clone carrying this T cell receptor beta chain. The source of the sample is a study of early T cells in non-severe SARS-CoV-2 infection. Across the study: The authors sequenced bulk RNA from unsorted whole blood, leaving chains unpaired.

Tagging with unique molecular identifiers was applied to individual cDNA molecules. TCRdb fed the 5' RACE reads into MiXCR, producing one record per CDR3 protein. The repertoire has about 40,000 distinct CDR3 sequences, around 6.1% of them found once; the top ten carry under 30%. The sequencing input was whole blood. The sequence was obtained from an adult who was a healthcare worker with PCR-confirmed SARS-CoV-2 infection or an uninfected control (not recorded which).

The CDR3: CASSLRAGGWEKLFF. CDR3 nucleotides: TGTGCCAGCAGTTTGAGGGCAGGGGGTTGGGAAAAACTGTTTTTT. The V gene is TRBV12-3 or TRBV12-4, the J gene TRBJ1-4; 7 bases match TRBD1. The CDR3 has 15 residues. The V gene end was trimmed by 3 bases and the J gene end by 8 bases; junction bases not matched to a gene: 9.